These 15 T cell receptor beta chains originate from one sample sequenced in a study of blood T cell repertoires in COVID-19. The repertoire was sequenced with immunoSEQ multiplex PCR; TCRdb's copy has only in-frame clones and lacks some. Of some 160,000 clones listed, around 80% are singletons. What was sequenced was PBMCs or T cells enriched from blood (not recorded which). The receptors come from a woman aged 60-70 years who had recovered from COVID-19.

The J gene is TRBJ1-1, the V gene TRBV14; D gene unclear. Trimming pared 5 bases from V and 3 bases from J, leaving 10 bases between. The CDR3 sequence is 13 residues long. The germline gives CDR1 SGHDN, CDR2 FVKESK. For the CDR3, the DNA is TGTGCCAGCAGCTTAACCCAGTACACTGAAGCTTTCTTT. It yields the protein CASSLTQYTEAFF.

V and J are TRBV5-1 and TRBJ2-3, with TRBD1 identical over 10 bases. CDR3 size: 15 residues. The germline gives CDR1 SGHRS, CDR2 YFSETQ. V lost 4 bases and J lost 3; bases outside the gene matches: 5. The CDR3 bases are TGCGCCAGCAGCACGGGACAGGGGTATACAGATACGCAGTATTTT. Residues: CASSTGQGYTDTQYF. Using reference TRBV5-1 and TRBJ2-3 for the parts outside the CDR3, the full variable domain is KAGVTQTPRYLIKTRGQQVTLSCSPISGHRSVSWYQQTPGQGLQFLFEYFSETQRNKGNFPGRFSGRQFSNSRSEMNVSTLELGDSALYLCASSTGQGYTDTQYFGPGTRLTVL.

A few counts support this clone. The CDR3 nucleotides read TGCGCCAGCAGGTCGCGGGGGAGCTCCTACGAGCAGTACTTC. Translating gives CASRSRGSSYEQYF. The rearrangement joins TRBV5-1 to TRBJ2-7, with 7 bases aligning to TRBD2. V lost 5 bases and J lost 0; bases outside the gene matches: 5. This CDR3 spans 14 amino acids. Germline V gene sequence: CDR1 SGHRS, CDR2 YFSETQ.

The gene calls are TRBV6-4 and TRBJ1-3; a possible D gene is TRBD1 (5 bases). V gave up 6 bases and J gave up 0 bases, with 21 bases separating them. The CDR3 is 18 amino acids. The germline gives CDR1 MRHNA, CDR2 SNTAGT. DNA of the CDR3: TGTGCCAGCAGGGAGAAGGTGGGGCTCCAACGCTCTGGAAACACCATATATTTT. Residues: CASREKVGLQRSGNTIYF.

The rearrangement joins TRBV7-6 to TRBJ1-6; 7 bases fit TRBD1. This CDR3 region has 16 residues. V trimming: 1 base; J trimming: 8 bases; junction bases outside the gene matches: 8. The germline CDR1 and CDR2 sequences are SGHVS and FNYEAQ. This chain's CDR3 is CASSLEGAGGYSPLHF. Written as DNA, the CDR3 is TGTGCCAGCAGCTTAGAGGGAGCAGGGGGTTATTCACCCCTCCACTTT.

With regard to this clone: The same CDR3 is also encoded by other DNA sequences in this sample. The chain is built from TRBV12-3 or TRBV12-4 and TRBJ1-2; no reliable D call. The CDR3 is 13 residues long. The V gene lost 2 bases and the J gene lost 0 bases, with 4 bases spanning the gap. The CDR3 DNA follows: TGTGCCAGCAGTTTAACTGCTAACTATGGCTACACCTTC. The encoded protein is CASSLTANYGYTF.

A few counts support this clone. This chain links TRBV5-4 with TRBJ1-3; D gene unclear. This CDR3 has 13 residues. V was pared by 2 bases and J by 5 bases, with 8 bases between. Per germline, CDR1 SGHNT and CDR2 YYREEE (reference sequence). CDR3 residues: CASSLNSRNTIYF. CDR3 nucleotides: TGTGCCAGCAGCTTAAACTCAAGAAACACCATATATTTT. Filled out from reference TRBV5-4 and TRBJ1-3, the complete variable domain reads ETGVTQSPTHLIKTRGQQVTLRCSSQSGHNTVSWYQQALGQGPQFIFQYYREEENGRGNFPPRFSGLQFPNYSSELNVNALELDDSALYLCASSLNSRNTIYFGEGSWLTVV.

The DNA of the CDR3 is TGTGCCAGCAGCTCGTCGGGGTATCAGCCCCAGCATTTT. It codes for CASSSSGYQPQHF. The chain is built from TRBV7-9 and TRBJ1-5, with D unclear. Trimming stripped 4 bases from V and 5 bases from J, with 9 bases between. CDR1 is SEHNR, CDR2 FQNEAQ, per germline (reference sequence). This CDR3 has 13 residues.

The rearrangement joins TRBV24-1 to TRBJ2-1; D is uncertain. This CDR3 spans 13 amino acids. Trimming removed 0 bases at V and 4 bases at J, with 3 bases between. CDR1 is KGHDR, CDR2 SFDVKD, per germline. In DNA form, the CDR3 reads TGTGCCACCAGTGATTTGTCATACAATGAGCAGTTCTTC. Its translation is CATSDLSYNEQFF.

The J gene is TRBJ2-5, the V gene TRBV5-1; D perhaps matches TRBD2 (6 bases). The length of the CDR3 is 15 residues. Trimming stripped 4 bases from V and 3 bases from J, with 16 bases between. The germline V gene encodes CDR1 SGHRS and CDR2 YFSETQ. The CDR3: CASSPGVALEETQYF. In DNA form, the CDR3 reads TGCGCCAGCAGCCCGGGGGTGGCACTTGAAGAGACCCAGTACTTC.

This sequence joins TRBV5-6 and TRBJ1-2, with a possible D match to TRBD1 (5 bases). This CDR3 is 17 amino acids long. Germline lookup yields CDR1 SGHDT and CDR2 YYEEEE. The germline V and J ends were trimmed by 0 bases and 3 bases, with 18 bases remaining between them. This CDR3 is CASSLGSRQGGYYGYTF. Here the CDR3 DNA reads TGTGCCAGCAGCTTGGGTTCCCGCCAGGGAGGGTACTATGGCTACACCTTC.

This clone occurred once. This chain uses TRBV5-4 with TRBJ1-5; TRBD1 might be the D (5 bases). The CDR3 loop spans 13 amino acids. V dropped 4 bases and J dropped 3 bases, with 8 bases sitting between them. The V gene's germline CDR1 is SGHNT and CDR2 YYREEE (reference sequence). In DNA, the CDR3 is TGTGCCAGCAGCGGGGCCCCCAATCAGCCCCAGCATTTT. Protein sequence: CASSGAPNQPQHF.

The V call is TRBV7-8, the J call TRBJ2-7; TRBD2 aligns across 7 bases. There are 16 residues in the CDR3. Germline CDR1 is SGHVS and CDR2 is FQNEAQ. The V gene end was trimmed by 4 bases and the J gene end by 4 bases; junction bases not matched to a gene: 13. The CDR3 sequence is CASSYGASGPGYEQYF. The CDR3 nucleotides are TGTGCCAGCAGCTATGGGGCTAGCGGCCCTGGGTACGAGCAGTACTTC.

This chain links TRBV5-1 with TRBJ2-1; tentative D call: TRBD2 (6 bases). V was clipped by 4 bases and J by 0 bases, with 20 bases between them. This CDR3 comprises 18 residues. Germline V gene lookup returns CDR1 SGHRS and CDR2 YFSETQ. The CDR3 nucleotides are TGCGCCAGCAGCCACCCGGAGGGGCTGACTAGCTCCTACAATGAGCAGTTCTTC. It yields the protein CASSHPEGLTSSYNEQFF.

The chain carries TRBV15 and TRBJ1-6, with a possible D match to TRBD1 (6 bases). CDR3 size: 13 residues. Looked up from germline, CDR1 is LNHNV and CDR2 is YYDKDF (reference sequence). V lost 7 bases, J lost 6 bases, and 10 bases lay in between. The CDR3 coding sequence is TGTGCCACCACCCTGGACAGTAATTCACCCCTCCACTTT. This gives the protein CATTLDSNSPLHF.